This TCR beta chain emerged from a study of cytomegalovirus exposure and HLA in healthy donors. The CDR3 contains 17 residues. The V and J ends lost 0 bases and 1 base respectively, with 14 bases between them. In germline, CDR1 is SGHTA, CDR2 FQGTGA. The study's findings and limits: Some V segments (TRBV6-2 and TRBV6-3 among them) were excluded as indistinguishable.

PCR used 60 Vbeta primers and 13 Jbeta primers. This table comes from immunoSEQ multiplex PCR, and its TCRdb copy is limited to in-frame clones, with some not included. The table has 100,000 or so clones, 60% to 85% seen once; the top ten hold roughly 4.9%. As concerns this clone: The antigen remains unidentified.

The sequencing sample was made of PBMCs. This sequence joins TRBV7-3 and TRBJ2-3, with D possibly being TRBD2 (6 bases). This receptor was taken from a female donor in good health and CMV-seropositive. The CDR3 protein is CASSLTGLLAGTDTQYF. CDR3 DNA sequence: TGTGCCAGCAGCTTAACCGGACTATTAGCGGGCACAGATACGCAGTATTTT.